These 10 T cell receptor beta chains share one sample of origin, sequenced in a study of blood T cell repertoires in COVID-19. Profiling relied on immunoSEQ multiplex PCR, and the TCRdb table lists in-frame clones only, not all of them. The repertoire has about 200,000 clones, roughly 90% of them found once; the top ten carry over 0.75%. The material sequenced was peripheral blood. These receptors were obtained from a man between 60 and 70 years old with COVID-19, enrolled during active disease.

This clone was found once. V is TRBV6-5 and J is TRBJ1-4, with D possibly TRBD1 on 5 matching bases. V was shortened by 5 bases and J by 8 bases, with 18 bases between the two germline ends. This CDR3 is built from 15 residues. In germline, CDR1 is MNHEY, CDR2 SVGAGI. In DNA form, the CDR3 reads TGTGCCAGCAGTCTCTCTTTCCAGGGTATAGAAAAACTGTTTTTT. It yields the protein CASSLSFQGIEKLFF.

This clone has a handful of counts. The chain links TRBV9 to TRBJ2-7; 8 bases match TRBD1. The V gene's germline CDR1 is SGDLS and CDR2 YYNGEE. The CDR3 has 15 amino acids. V gave up 0 bases and J gave up 4 bases; unmatched junction bases: 6. In DNA form, the CDR3 reads TGTGCCAGCAGCGTAGTTCCAGGGGGCGGATACGAGCAGTACTTC. Translation: CASSVVPGGGYEQYF. Using reference TRBV9 and TRBJ2-7 for the parts outside the CDR3, the full variable domain is DSGVTQTPKHLITATGQRVTLRCSPRSGDLSVYWYQQSLDQGLQFLIQYYNGEERAKGNILERFSAQQFPDLHSELNLSSLELGDSALYFCASSVVPGGGYEQYFGPGTRLTVT.

The chain has TRBV28 and TRBJ2-7; 9 bases fit TRBD1. V was pared by 5 bases and J by 7 bases, with 12 bases of the junction left unmatched. The length of the CDR3 is 15 residues. Germline assignment: CDR1 MDHEN and CDR2 SYDVKM. The CDR3 coding sequence is TGTGCCAGCAGTGTCAGAACCGGGACAGGGCTTGAGCAGTACTTC. Translation gives CASSVRTGTGLEQYF.

J is TRBJ2-3 and V is TRBV27; 8 bases line up with TRBD1. This CDR3 region has 14 residues. V shed 7 bases, J shed 14 bases, and the junction held 17 bases outside the gene matches. Looked up from germline, CDR1 is MNHEY and CDR2 is SMNVEV (reference sequence). In nucleotides, the CDR3 is TGTGCCAGCACCCTAACGGCTTCGGCAGGGGGCCCGTATTTT. Its protein is CASTLTASAGGPYF.

The chain combines TRBV29-1 with TRBJ1-2, with D unresolved. V lost 4 bases and J 8 bases, leaving 8 bases between the germline ends. The germline V gene encodes CDR1 SQVTM and CDR2 ANQGSEA. This CDR3 has 10 residues. CDR3 coding DNA: TGCAGCGTTGGTCCGGGAGGCTACACCTTC. Its translation is CSVGPGGYTF.

The chain employs TRBV2 and TRBJ1-5; D perhaps matches TRBD1 (6 bases). The CDR3 is 18 residues long. Between the trimmed V and J ends, which lost 5 bases and 3 bases, there was a span of 23 bases. Germline CDR1 is SNHLY and CDR2 is FYNNEI. CDR3 region: CASSPPNQGLAFNQPQHF. CDR3 sequence (DNA): TGTGCCAGCAGTCCCCCTAACCAGGGGCTGGCCTTCAATCAGCCCCAGCATTTT. Full variable domain (rest looked up from reference TRBV2 and TRBJ1-5): EPEVTQTPSHQVTQMGQEVILRCVPISNHLYFYWYRQILGQKVEFLVSFYNNEISEKSEIFDDQFSVERPDGSNFTLKIRSTKLEDSAMYFCASSPPNQGLAFNQPQHFGDGTRLSIL.

J is TRBJ1-2 and V is TRBV27; D not resolved. This CDR3 is 14 amino acids long. CDR1 and CDR2 (germline): MNHEY, SMNVEV (reference sequence). V lost 8 bases and J 0 bases, leaving 13 bases between the germline ends. This CDR3 is CASSSGLSNYGYTF. CDR3 DNA: TGTGCCAGCTCCTCAGGATTATCTAACTATGGCTACACCTTC.

The chain couples TRBV10-1 to TRBJ2-7; 7 bases map to TRBD1. This CDR3 is 13 amino acids long. The V segment lost 5 bases and the J segment 3 bases; nucleotides outside the gene matches: 4. Germline CDR1 reads WNHNN; CDR2 reads SYGVQD (reference sequence). The CDR3 DNA reads TGCGCCAGCAGTAGGGACAGCATCTACGAGCAGTACTTC. Residues: CASSRDSIYEQYF.

V usage is TRBV5-4 and J usage is TRBJ2-3, with 9 bases identical to TRBD1. J lost 6 bases, V lost 5 bases, and 10 bases had no gene match. The CDR3 totals 15 residues. Germline CDR1 and CDR2: SGHNT and YYREEE (reference sequence). CDR3 nucleotide sequence: TGTGCCAGCAGGATCAACAGGGGGCTAGGGGATACGCAGTATTTT. Translation: CASRINRGLGDTQYF.

The V gene is TRBV9, the J gene TRBJ2-1, with TRBD2 matching over 10 bases. With V trimmed by 0 bases and J by 4 bases, 4 bases remained unmatched. The CDR3 runs 16 residues. The germline V gene has CDR1 SGDLS and CDR2 YYNGEE. The CDR3 DNA follows: TGTGCCAGCAGCGTAGAGCGGACTAGCGGTTACAATGAGCAGTTCTTC. It translates to CASSVERTSGYNEQFF. Looking up the rest from reference TRBV9 and TRBJ2-1 gives the full variable domain: DSGVTQTPKHLITATGQRVTLRCSPRSGDLSVYWYQQSLDQGLQFLIQYYNGEERAKGNILERFSAQQFPDLHSELNLSSLELGDSALYFCASSVERTSGYNEQFFGPGTRLTVL.